This section outlines one T cell receptor beta chain sequence together with its context. Sequence at one end of the junction differs from germline and may be a read error. The data stem from a study of blood T cells in healthy people across ages. Using a J-beta primer mix together with a sample-barcoded 5' primer, a second PCR was run for roughly 6 to 11 cycles. TCRdb re-called the 5' RACE reads through MiXCR, storing one row per CDR3 protein. The sample shows fewer than 800,000 distinct CDR3 sequences, roughly 30% of them seen only once. This CDR3 comprises 17 residues. Germline V gene lookup returns CDR1 MNHEY and CDR2 SVGEGT.

The J gene is TRBJ2-1, the V gene TRBV6-2 or TRBV6-3, with 7 bases fitting TRBD1. The clonotype was recovered from a woman over 75 in good health. Sequenced material: blood. The CDR3 DNA follows: TGTGCCGGCAGACCGGACAGGTCGGGACGAGGGGTTAATGAGCAGTTCTTC. Residues: CAGRPDRSGRGVNEQFF.